This passage covers 7 T cell receptor beta chains from one sample sequenced in a study of Graves' ophthalmopathy and Graves' hyperthyroidism. Scientists amplified the TCR beta CDR3 regions from RNA transcripts. RT-PCR with HTBI primers came first, then second-round multiplex PCR. In TCRdb, the multiplex PCR reads were re-called with MiXCR into one record per CDR3 protein. The sample lists over 650,000 distinct CDR3 sequences; over 40% were seen once. Source material: peripheral blood. The source is an adult man with Graves' ophthalmopathy.

The chain couples TRBV20-1 to TRBJ1-6; no clear D. Germline-derived CDR1 and CDR2 are DFQATT and SNEGSKA (reference sequence). This CDR3 has 16 residues. V lost 0 bases and J lost 7, with 16 bases in between. DNA of the CDR3: TGCAGTGCTAGAGATAGGACGCCGGCGGAAAATTCACCCCTCCACTTT. This codes for CSARDRTPAENSPLHF.

The rearrangement uses TRBV4-1 and TRBJ1-4; D is perhaps TRBD1 (6 bases). The length of the CDR3 is 16 residues. Trimming removed 1 base at V and 8 bases at J, with 17 bases between. Germline V CDR1 and CDR2: MGHRA, YSYEKL. CDR3 in DNA: TGCGCCAGCAGCCAAGCCCCGGACAGTTCGGGAGAAAAACTGTTTTTT. Its translation is CASSQAPDSSGEKLFF.

This clonotype was seen only a few times. The chain is built from TRBV11-2 and TRBJ2-2; 7 bases are shared with TRBD2. This CDR3 is built from 16 residues. The V gene end was trimmed by 6 bases and the J gene end by 0 bases; junction bases not matched to a gene: 7. Germline CDR1 and CDR2: SGHAT and FQNNGV. The CDR3 loop reads CASRKSSGSNTGELFF. In nucleotides, the CDR3 is TGTGCCAGCAGAAAATCTAGCGGTTCGAACACCGGGGAGCTGTTTTTT.

This chain joins TRBV4-3 and TRBJ1-4, with TRBD1 identical over 7 bases. V was clipped by 3 bases and J by 8 bases; unmatched bases: 12. Germline CDR1 is LGHNA and CDR2 is YSLEER. The CDR3 runs 16 residues. The CDR3 nucleotides are TGCGCCAGCAGCCAGGATGTACAGGGGTTACGAGAAAAACTGTTTTTT. It specifies CASSQDVQGLREKLFF.

The chain couples TRBV5-4 to TRBJ2-7; 10 bases agree with TRBD2. The CDR3 loop spans 14 amino acids. Germline V lookup: CDR1 SGHNT, CDR2 YYREEE (reference sequence). The trim removed 5 bases at V and 3 bases at J, leaving 5 bases unmatched. CDR3 bases: TGTGCCAGCAGACCCGGGACTAGCGTCTACGAGCAGTACTTC. Translating it yields CASRPGTSVYEQYF.

On this clonotype: This may be a read error: a much more frequent sequence differs by one nucleotide. The chain links TRBV5-1 to TRBJ1-1; no firm D call. This CDR3 spans 13 amino acids. CDR1 is SGHRS and CDR2 is YFSETQ in the germline V gene. CDR3 protein: CASSPREYTEALF. CDR3 nucleotides: TGCGCCAGCAGCCCCCGGGAGTACACTGAAGCTCTCTTT.

V gene TRBV7-9 combines with J gene TRBJ2-6; the D is unclear. V was cut by 0 bases and J by 18 bases, with 3 bases left in between. The CDR3 consists of 9 residues. Germline CDR1 is SEHNR and CDR2 is FQNEAQ (reference sequence). This CDR3 reads CASSLAPTF. The CDR3 DNA is TGTGCCAGCAGCTTAGCCCCGACTTTC.